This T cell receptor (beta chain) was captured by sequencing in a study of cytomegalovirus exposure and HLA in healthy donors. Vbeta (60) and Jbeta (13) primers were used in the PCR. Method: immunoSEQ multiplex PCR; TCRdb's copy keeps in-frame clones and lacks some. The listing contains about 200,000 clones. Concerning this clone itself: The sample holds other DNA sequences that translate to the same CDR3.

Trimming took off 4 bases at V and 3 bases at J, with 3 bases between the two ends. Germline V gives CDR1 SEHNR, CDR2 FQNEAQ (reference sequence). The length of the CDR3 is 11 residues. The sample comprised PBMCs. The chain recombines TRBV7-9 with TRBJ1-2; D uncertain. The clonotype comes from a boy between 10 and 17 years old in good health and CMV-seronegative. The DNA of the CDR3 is TGTGCCAGCAGCTCAGACTATGGCTACACCTTC. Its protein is CASSSDYGYTF. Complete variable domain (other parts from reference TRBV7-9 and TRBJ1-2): DTGVSQNPRHKITKRGQNVTFRCDPISEHNRLYWYRQTLGQGPEFLTYFQNEAQLEKSRLLSDRFSAERPKGSFSTLEIQRTEQGDSAMYLCASSSDYGYTFGSGTRLTVV.